The clone carrying this T cell receptor (beta chain) was seen a few times. Since all of the isolated RNA was reverse transcribed, expressed TCRB transcripts were what got sequenced. Assay: immunoSEQ multiplex PCR; the TCRdb copy retains only in-frame clones and omits some. The table lists about 130,000 clones, 9.2% of them singletons. The data were taken from a study of beta chain features in type 1 diabetes. Trimming took 5 bases from V and 6 from J, leaving 10 bases between them. Germline CDR1 is SEHNR and CDR2 is FQNEAQ (reference sequence). This CDR3 contains 12 residues. This clonotype originated in a man between 18 and 35 years old in good health. V and J are TRBV7-9 and TRBJ1-2; D perhaps matches TRBD1 (5 bases). Sequencing input: central memory CD4+ T cells from blood. CDR3 residues: CASSPGSDGYTF. The CDR3 region has the DNA TGTGCCAGCAGCCCAGGGTCGGATGGCTACACCTTC.